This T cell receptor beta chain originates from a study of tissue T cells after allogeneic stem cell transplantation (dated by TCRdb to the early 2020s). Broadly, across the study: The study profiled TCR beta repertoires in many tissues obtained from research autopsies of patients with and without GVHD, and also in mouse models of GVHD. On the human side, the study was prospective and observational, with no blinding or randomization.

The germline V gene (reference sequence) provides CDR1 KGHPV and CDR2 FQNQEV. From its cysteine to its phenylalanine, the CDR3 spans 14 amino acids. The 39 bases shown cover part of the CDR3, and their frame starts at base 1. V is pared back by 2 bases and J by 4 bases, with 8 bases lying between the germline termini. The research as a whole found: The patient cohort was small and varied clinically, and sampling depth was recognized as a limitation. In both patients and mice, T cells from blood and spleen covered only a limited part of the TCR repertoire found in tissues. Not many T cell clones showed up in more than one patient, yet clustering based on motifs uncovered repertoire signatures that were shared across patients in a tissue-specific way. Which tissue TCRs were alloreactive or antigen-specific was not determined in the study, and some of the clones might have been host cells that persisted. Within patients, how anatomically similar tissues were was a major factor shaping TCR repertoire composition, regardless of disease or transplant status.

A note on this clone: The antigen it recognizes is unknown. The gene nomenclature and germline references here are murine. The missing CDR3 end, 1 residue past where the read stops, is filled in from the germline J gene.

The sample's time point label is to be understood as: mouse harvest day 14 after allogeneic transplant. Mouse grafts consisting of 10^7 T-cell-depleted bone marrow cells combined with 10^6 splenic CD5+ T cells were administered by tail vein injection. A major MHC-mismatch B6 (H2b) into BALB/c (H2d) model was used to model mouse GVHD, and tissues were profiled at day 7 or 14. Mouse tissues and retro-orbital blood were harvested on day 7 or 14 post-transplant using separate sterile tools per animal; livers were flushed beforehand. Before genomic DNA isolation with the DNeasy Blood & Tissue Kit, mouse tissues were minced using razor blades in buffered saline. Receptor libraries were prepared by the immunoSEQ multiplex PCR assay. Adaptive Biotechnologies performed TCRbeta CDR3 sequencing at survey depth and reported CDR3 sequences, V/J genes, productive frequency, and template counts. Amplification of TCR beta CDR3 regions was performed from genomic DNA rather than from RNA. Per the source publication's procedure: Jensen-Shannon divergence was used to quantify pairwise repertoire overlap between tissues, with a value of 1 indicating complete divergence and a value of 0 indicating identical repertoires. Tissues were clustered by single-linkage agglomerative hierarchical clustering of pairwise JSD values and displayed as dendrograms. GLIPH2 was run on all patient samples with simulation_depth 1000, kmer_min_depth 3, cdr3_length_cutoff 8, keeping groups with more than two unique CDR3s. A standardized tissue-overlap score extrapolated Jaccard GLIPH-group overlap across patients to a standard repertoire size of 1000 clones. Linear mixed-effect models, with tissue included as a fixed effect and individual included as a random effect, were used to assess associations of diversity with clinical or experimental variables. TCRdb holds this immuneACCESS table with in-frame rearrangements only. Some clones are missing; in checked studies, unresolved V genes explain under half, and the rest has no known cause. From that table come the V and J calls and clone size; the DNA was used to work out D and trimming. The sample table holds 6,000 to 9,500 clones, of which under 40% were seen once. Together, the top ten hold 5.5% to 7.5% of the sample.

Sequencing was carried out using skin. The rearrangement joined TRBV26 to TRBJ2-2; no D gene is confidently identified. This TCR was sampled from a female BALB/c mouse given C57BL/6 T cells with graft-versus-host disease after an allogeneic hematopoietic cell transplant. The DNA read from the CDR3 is TGTGCCAGCAGTCTGGAGGGAGGCACCGGGCAGCTCTAC. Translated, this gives CASSLEGGTGQLY. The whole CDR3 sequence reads CASSLEGGTGQLYF.